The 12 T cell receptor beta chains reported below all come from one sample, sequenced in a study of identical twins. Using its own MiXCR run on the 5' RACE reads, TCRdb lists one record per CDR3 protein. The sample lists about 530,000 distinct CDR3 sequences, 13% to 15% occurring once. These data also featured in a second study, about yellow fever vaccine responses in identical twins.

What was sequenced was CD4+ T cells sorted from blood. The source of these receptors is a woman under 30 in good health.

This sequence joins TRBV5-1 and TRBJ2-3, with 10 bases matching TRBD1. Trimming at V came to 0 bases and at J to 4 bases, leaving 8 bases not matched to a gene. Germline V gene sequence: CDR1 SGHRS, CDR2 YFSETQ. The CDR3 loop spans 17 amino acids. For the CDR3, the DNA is TGCGCCAGCAGCTTGGGACACTCGGGACAGGGGTCAGATACGCAGTATTTT. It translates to CASSLGHSGQGSDTQYF.

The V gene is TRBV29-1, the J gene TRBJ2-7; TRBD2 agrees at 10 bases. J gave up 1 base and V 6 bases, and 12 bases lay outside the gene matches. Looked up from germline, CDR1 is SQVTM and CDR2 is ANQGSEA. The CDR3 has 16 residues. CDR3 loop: CSVWGASGSRSYEQYF. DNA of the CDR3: TGCAGCGTCTGGGGGGCTAGCGGGAGTCGTTCCTACGAGCAGTACTTC.

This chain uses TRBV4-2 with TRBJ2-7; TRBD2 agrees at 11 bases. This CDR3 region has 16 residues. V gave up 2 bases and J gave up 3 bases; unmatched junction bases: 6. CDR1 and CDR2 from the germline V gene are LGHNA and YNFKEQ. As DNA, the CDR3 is TGTGCCAGCAGCCAATCACTAGCGGGAGCGGTCTACGAGCAGTACTTC. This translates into CASSQSLAGAVYEQYF.

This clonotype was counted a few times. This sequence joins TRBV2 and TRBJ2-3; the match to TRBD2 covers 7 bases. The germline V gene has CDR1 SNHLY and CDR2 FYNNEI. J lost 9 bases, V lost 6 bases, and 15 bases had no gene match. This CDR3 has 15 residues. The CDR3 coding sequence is TGTGCCAGCAGGGGCGTGGCGGGGGAGGTTCGGACGCAGTATTTT. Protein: CASRGVAGEVRTQYF. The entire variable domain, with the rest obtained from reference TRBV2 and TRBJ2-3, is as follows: EPEVTQTPSHQVTQMGQEVILRCVPISNHLYFYWYRQILGQKVEFLVSFYNNEISEKSEIFDDQFSVERPDGSNFTLKIRSTKLEDSAMYFCASRGVAGEVRTQYFGPGTRLTVL.

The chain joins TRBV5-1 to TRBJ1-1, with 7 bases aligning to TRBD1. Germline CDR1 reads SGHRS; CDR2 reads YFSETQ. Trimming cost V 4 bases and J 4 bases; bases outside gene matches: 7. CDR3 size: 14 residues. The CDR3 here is CASSTQGGATEAFF. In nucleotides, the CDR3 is TGCGCCAGCAGCACCCAGGGGGGGGCCACTGAAGCTTTCTTT.

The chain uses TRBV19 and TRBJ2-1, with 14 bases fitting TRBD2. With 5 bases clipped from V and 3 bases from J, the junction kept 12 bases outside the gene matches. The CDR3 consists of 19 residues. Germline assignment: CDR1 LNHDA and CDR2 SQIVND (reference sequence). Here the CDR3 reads CASSPPGLAGESLYNEQFF. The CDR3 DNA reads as TGTGCCAGTAGTCCTCCGGGACTAGCGGGAGAGTCCCTCTACAATGAGCAGTTCTTC.

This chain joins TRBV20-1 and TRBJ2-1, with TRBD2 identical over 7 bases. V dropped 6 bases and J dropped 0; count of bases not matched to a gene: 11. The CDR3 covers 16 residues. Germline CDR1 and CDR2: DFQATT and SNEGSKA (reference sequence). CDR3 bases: TGCAGTGCAACCCTACAGCGGGGACGCTCCTACAATGAGCAGTTCTTC. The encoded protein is CSATLQRGRSYNEQFF.

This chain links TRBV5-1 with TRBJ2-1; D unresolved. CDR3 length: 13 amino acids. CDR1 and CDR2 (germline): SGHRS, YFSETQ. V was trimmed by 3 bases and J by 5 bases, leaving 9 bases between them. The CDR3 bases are TGCGCCAGCAGCTACTCAAGCGACAATGAGCAGTTCTTC. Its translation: CASSYSSDNEQFF.

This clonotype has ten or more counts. CDR3 nucleotides: TGCACCGTCGAGCGCGGCACTGAAGCTTTCTTT. Protein sequence: CTVERGTEAFF. This chain joins TRBV29-1 and TRBJ1-1; D is uncertain. The CDR3 totals 11 residues. Germline CDR1 SQVTM, CDR2 ANQGSEA.

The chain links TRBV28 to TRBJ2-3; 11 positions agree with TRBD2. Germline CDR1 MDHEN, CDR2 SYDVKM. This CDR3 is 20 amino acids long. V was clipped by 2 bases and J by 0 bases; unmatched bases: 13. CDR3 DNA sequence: TGTGCCAGCAGTTTAGGCTTGGGACTAGCGGACCAAATTAGCACAGATACGCAGTATTTT. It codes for CASSLGLGLADQISTDTQYF.

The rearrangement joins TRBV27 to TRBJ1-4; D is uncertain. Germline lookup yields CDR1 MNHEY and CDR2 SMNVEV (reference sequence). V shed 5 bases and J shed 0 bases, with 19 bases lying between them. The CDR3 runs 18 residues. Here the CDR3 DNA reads TGTGCCAGCAGTACGGTAGTTAGCGGCACCTCAACTAATGAAAAACTGTTTTTT. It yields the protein CASSTVVSGTSTNEKLFF.

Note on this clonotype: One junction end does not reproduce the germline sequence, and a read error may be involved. CDR3 sequence: CASTLKGASGELFF. The CDR3 region has the DNA TGTGCCAGCACCTTAAAGGGGGCGAGCGGGGAGCTGTTTTTT. The chain employs TRBV7-9 and TRBJ2-2, with TRBD1 matching over 7 bases. Germline V gene sequence: CDR1 SEHNR, CDR2 FQNEAQ (reference sequence). The CDR3 has 14 amino acids.